The 16 T cell receptor beta chains reported below all come from one sample, sequenced in a study of T cells in Graves' hyperthyroidism and ophthalmopathy. The CDR3 regions of TCR beta were amplified from RNA transcripts. The HTBI primer set was used in a first-round RT-PCR of the TCR CDR3. TCRdb used MiXCR to reprocess the multiplex PCR reads, holding one entry per CDR3 protein. The table records a few hundred thousand distinct CDR3 sequences, 17% of them present only once. Sequenced: blood. The origin of the receptors is a woman between 18 and 29 years old with Graves' ophthalmopathy.

The genes are TRBV11-3 and TRBJ2-1; D is tentatively TRBD1 or TRBD2 (5 bases each). Per the germline V gene, CDR1 is SGHNT and CDR2 is YENEEA. Trimming took off 4 bases at V and 12 bases at J, with 13 bases between the two ends. This CDR3 is 12 amino acids long. CDR3: CASSYGSGGQFF. The CDR3 coding sequence is TGTGCCAGCAGCTACGGGTCTGGGGGGCAGTTCTTC.

This clonotype came up a few times. The rearrangement joins TRBV4-1 to TRBJ2-7; no firm D call. With 4 bases removed from V and 2 bases from J, the gap between germline ends came to 12 bases. This CDR3 has 14 residues. Per the germline V gene, CDR1 is MGHRA and CDR2 is YSYEKL. The CDR3, as DNA: TGCGCCAGCAGCCTTAAAGCGCCCGCCTACGAGCAGTACTTC. This codes for CASSLKAPAYEQYF.

This clonotype has at least ten counts. V usage is TRBV30 and J usage is TRBJ1-2; unclear D gene. This CDR3 region has 12 residues. The V gene lost 4 bases and the J gene lost 5 bases, with 11 bases spanning the gap. Germline-derived CDR1 and CDR2 are GTSNPN and SVGIG (reference sequence). This CDR3 reads CAWTPRQYGYTF. The CDR3 DNA is TGTGCCTGGACTCCCAGGCAATATGGCTACACCTTC. The full variable domain, with the rest looked up from reference TRBV30 and TRBJ1-2, is SQTIHQWPATLVQPVGSPLSLECTVEGTSNPNLYWYRQAAGRGLQLLFYSVGIGQISSEVPQNLSASRPQDRQFILSSKKLLLSDSGFYLCAWTPRQYGYTFGSGTRLTVV.

This clonotype was recorded a few times. The chain employs TRBV20-1 and TRBJ1-2, with TRBD1 as a possible D gene (6 bases). CDR3 length: 10 amino acids. The germline gives CDR1 DFQATT, CDR2 SNEGSKA (reference sequence). The V and J ends lost 3 bases and 8 bases respectively, with 7 bases between them. CDR3 nucleotide sequence: TGCAGTGCTAGTGGGGGCGGCTACACCTTC. This encodes CSASGGGYTF.

This clonotype has a handful of counts. The rearrangement links TRBV7-3 to TRBJ2-1, with a weak D call TRBD1 (5 bases). There are 15 residues in the CDR3. From germline, CDR1 is SGHTA and CDR2 FQGTGA. V lost 3 bases, J lost 0 bases, and 9 bases lay in between. CDR3 nucleotide sequence: TGTGCCAGCAGCTTTCAGGGCAGCTCCTACAATGAGCAGTTCTTC. It encodes CASSFQGSSYNEQFF.

The chain employs TRBV28 and TRBJ2-7; 7 bases agree with TRBD2. Germline V gene sequence: CDR1 MDHEN, CDR2 SYDVKM. V gave up 3 bases and J gave up 4 bases; unmatched junction bases: 6. The CDR3 is made up of 14 amino acids. CDR3 sequence: CASSFAGDSYEQYF. The CDR3 DNA follows: TGTGCCAGCAGTTTTGCGGGGGACTCTTACGAGCAGTACTTC.

As for this clonotype: This could be a read error, since a much larger clone is one nucleotide away. The chain is built from TRBV2 and TRBJ1-2, with D possibly being TRBD1 (5 bases). Germline loops: CDR1 SNHLY, CDR2 FYNNEI. V was cut by 6 bases and J by 5 bases, with 10 bases left in between. The CDR3 consists of 12 residues. This CDR3 reads CASSQGRYGYTF. In DNA form, the CDR3 reads TGTGCCAGCAGCCAGGGTCGGTATGGCTACACCTTC. Variable domain in full (rest from reference TRBV2 and TRBJ1-2): EPEVTQTPSHQVTQMGQEVILRCVPISNHLYFYWYRQILGQKVEFLVSFYNNEISEKSEIFDDQFSVERPDGSNFTLKIRSTKLEDSAMYFCASSQGRYGYTFGSGTRLTVV.

J is TRBJ2-3 and V is TRBV7-6; D gene unclear. CDR3 length equals 16 residues. V shed 3 bases and J shed 0 bases, with 13 bases lying between them. Germline V gives CDR1 SGHVS, CDR2 FNYEAQ. CDR3 DNA sequence: TGTGCCAGCAGCTTTCTACAACCACCTAGCACAGATACGCAGTATTTT. Translating it yields CASSFLQPPSTDTQYF.

This clonotype was picked up a small number of times. J is TRBJ1-5 and V is TRBV19; maybe TRBD1 (6 bases). Between the trimmed V and J ends, which lost 2 bases and 6 bases, there was a span of 11 bases. The germline V gene encodes CDR1 LNHDA and CDR2 SQIVND (reference sequence). The CDR3 length is 14 residues. The CDR3 here is CASSISGGSQPQHF. In nucleotides, the CDR3 is TGTGCCAGTAGTATATCTGGGGGCAGTCAGCCCCAGCATTTT. Full variable domain (outside the CDR3, taken from reference TRBV19 and TRBJ1-5): DGGITQSPKYLFRKEGQNVTLSCEQNLNHDAMYWYRQDPGQGLRLIYYSQIVNDFQKGDIAEGYSVSREKKESFPLTVTSAQKNPTAFYLCASSISGGSQPQHFGDGTRLSIL.

This clonotype was found many times. This chain uses TRBV3-1 with TRBJ1-1; TRBD1 might be the D (5 bases). This CDR3 is 14 amino acids long. Trimming shortened V by 5 bases and J by 2 bases, and 12 bases separated the two germline ends. Per the germline V gene, CDR1 is LGHDT and CDR2 is YNNKEL (reference sequence). DNA of the CDR3: TGTGCCAGCAGCTCAGGGCCAGATAACACTGAAGCTTTCTTT. This codes for CASSSGPDNTEAFF.

Note on this clonotype: A much larger clone differs by one base, so this may be a read error. The CDR3 end shows no conserved phenylalanine or tryptophan, and so a read error is likely. The rearrangement links TRBV20-1 to TRBJ1-1, with D perhaps TRBD1 (5 bases). Germline-derived CDR1 and CDR2 are DFQATT and SNEGSKA (reference sequence). The CDR3 loop spans 11 amino acids. Trimming took off 6 bases at V and 3 bases at J, with 8 bases between the two ends. The CDR3 sequence is CSAAGYTEAFL. The CDR3 nucleotides read TGCAGTGCAGCAGGGTACACTGAAGCTTTCCTT.

This chain uses TRBV19 with TRBJ2-5; perhaps TRBD2 as D (6 bases). CDR3 length: 17 amino acids. V was pared by 3 bases and J by 2 bases, with 19 bases between. CDR1 is LNHDA, CDR2 SQIVND, per germline (reference sequence). The CDR3 DNA follows: TGTGCCAGTAGTATTTATCTTTCGGGGACTTCACAAGAGACCCAGTACTTC. Translating gives CASSIYLSGTSQETQYF.

This clonotype occurred many times. The chain employs TRBV6-1 and TRBJ2-1, with TRBD2 identical over 10 bases. The germline gives CDR1 MNHNS, CDR2 SASEGT. The CDR3 covers 15 residues. The V and J ends lost 8 bases and 5 bases, in that order; junction bases with no gene match: 9. The CDR3 spells CASGEASGGHNEQFF. Written as DNA, the CDR3 is TGTGCCAGCGGGGAAGCTAGCGGGGGACACAATGAGCAGTTCTTC.

This chain uses TRBV9 with TRBJ1-1; possibly TRBD1 for D (5 bases). Germline V gives CDR1 SGDLS, CDR2 YYNGEE. CDR3 length: 15 amino acids. V gave up 0 bases and J gave up 1 base, with 10 bases separating them. For the CDR3, the DNA is TGTGCCAGCAGCGTAGTGGGACCCTGGAACACTGAAGCTTTCTTT. This translates into CASSVVGPWNTEAFF.

This clonotype was found a few times. The chain uses TRBV5-8 and TRBJ1-1; D unclear. The CDR3 is made up of 15 amino acids. Trimming pared 3 bases from V and 2 bases from J, leaving 14 bases between. From germline, CDR1 is SGHTS and CDR2 YDEGEE. CDR3 sequence reads: CASSSGKISNTEAFF. For the CDR3, the DNA is TGTGCCAGCAGCTCTGGGAAGATTTCCAACACTGAAGCTTTCTTT.

This clonotype was recorded a few times. The rearrangement joins TRBV20-1 to TRBJ1-1; 11 bases match TRBD1. V was pared by 3 bases and J by 4 bases, with 7 bases of the junction left unmatched. Germline values: CDR1 DFQATT, CDR2 SNEGSKA (reference sequence). This CDR3 comprises 15 residues. The CDR3 reads CSAREGQGGITEAFF. The CDR3 DNA follows: TGCAGTGCTAGGGAGGGACAGGGGGGTATCACTGAAGCTTTCTTT.